A selection of T cell receptor beta chains follows, all from one sample in a study of OX40 agonist ivuxolimab in advanced cancers. Sequenced by immunoSEQ multiplex PCR; TCRdb stores in-frame clones only, minus some. The table includes 75,000 to 100,000 clones, about four fifths detected once. The sample in question was CD4+ or CD8+ T cells sorted from blood, obtained in a trial of the OX40 agonist ivuxolimab. Receptor source: an adult with an advanced solid tumor such as melanoma, head and neck, liver or kidney cancer. Both conserved end residues are part of each CDR3. A D gene is named only where the DNA matches it firmly. Size values are once, few and many counts, or a class for expanded clones, and some rows have none.

V,J,size,D,DNA,CDR3
TRBV28,TRBJ2-1,few,NA,TGTGCCAGCACGGGTACCGGGGGCTCGGATAATGAGCAGTTCTTC,CASTGTGGSDNEQFF
TRBV5-5,TRBJ2-5,NA,NA,TGTGCCAGCAGCTTGGGGTTAGGGCTCGGGACCCAGTACTTC,CASSLGLGLGTQYF
TRBV19,TRBJ1-6,NA,TRBD1,TGTGCCAGTAGTGACCGGGACAGAAATTCACCCCTCCACTTT,CASSDRDRNSPLHF
TRBV6-5,TRBJ1-1,NA,NA,TGTGCCAGCAGGCAACAGGAAGGGTACACTGAAGCTTTCTTT,CASRQQEGYTEAFF
TRBV28,TRBJ1-1,NA,NA,TGTGCCAGCAGTCTGACAGTTAAAGAAGCTTTCTTT,CASSLTVKEAFF
TRBV7-2,TRBJ2-3,NA,TRBD1,TGTGCCAGCAGCTTAGTGCCCAGGGGGCTAGATACGCAGTATTTT,CASSLVPRGLDTQYF
TRBV25-1,TRBJ2-3,NA,NA,TGTGCCAGCAGTGAAGTCCTGGAAGCAGATACGCAGTATTTT,CASSEVLEADTQYF
TRBV6-1,TRBJ1-2,few,NA,TGTGCCAGCAGTGCGGAGAGGGTTGGTGGCTACACCTTC,CASSAERVGGYTF
TRBV30,TRBJ1-3,NA,NA,TGTGCCTGCGGCTTTGACTCCTCTGGAAACACCATATATTTT,CACGFDSSGNTIYF
TRBV7-2,TRBJ2-3,NA,NA,TGTGCCAGCAGCCAAGAGGTGGGGCGCCTTCCCACAGATACGCAGTATTTT,CASSQEVGRLPTDTQYF
TRBV6-4,TRBJ1-6,once,NA,TGTGCCAGCAGTGACTCGGGACGGATAAATTCACCCCTCCACTTT,CASSDSGRINSPLHF
TRBV7-7,TRBJ2-5,NA,TRBD1,TGTGCCAGCAGCTCGGACAGGGGGTGGGGAGAGACCCAGTACTTC,CASSSDRGWGETQYF
TRBV7-7,TRBJ2-6,NA,TRBD1,TGTGCCAGCAGCCCCGGGACAGGCGACTCTGGGGCCAACGTCCTGACTTTC,CASSPGTGDSGANVLTF
TRBV5-4,TRBJ1-1,once,NA,TGTGCCAGCAGCTTGCCACGGGGAGACACTGAAGCTTTCTTT,CASSLPRGDTEAFF
TRBV18,TRBJ2-1,NA,TRBD1,TGTGCCAGCTCTCTACAGGGGGCTGGGGGCAATGAGCAGTTCTTC,CASSLQGAGGNEQFF
TRBV19,TRBJ1-1,few,TRBD1,TGTGCCAGTAGTATATATGAGGGGGCTGTGAACACTGAAGCTTTCTTT,CASSIYEGAVNTEAFF
TRBV19,TRBJ1-1,NA,NA,TGTGCCAGTACGACACAGGGCCCAAGGGGAGCTTTCTTT,CASTTQGPRGAFF
TRBV10-2,TRBJ2-5,once,NA,TGCGCCAGCAGGGAGTATGGGCAGGGGAGGGAGACCCAGTACTTC,CASREYGQGRETQYF
TRBV18,TRBJ2-5,NA,NA,TGTGCCAGCTCACCTCCGACCGTCAGGGGTTATCTAGAAACCCAGTACTTC,CASSPPTVRGYLETQYF
TRBV18,TRBJ1-2,NA,TRBD1,TGTGCCAGCTCACCAGGGACAGGGGGCAGTTATGGCTACACCTTC,CASSPGTGGSYGYTF
TRBV19,TRBJ2-2,NA,TRBD2,TGTGCCAGTAGTATAGACCCCCTAGCGGGGGGGCTTAGGACCGGGGAGCTGTTTTTT,CASSIDPLAGGLRTGELFF
TRBV18,TRBJ2-1,NA,TRBD2,TGTGCCAGCTCACTACTAGCGGGGGGGCCTAAATACAATGAGCAGTTCTTC,CASSLLAGGPKYNEQFF
TRBV28,TRBJ2-2,NA,TRBD2,TGTGCCAGCCTCTGGGGGGGGAAGAACACCGGGGAGCTGTTTTTT,CASLWGGKNTGELFF
TRBV4-3,TRBJ2-1,few,NA,TGCGCCAGCAGCCAAAACCCGGGGGGCCAAAGCTCCTACAATGAGCAGTTCTTC,CASSQNPGGQSSYNEQFF
TRBV28,TRBJ2-3,NA,NA,TGTGCCAGCAGTGAGCCTAGTGGCACAGATACGCAGTATTTT,CASSEPSGTDTQYF
TRBV6-6,TRBJ1-5,NA,TRBD1,TGTGCCAGCACCACGACAGGGGATGGCCAGCCCCAGCATTTT,CASTTTGDGQPQHF
TRBV7-2,TRBJ2-2,NA,NA,TGTGCCAGCAGACTCGCGCAGGGAGGCACCGGGGAGCTGTTTTTT,CASRLAQGGTGELFF
TRBV7-2,TRBJ2-3,NA,NA,TGTGCCAGCAGCCGAGCCGCCACAGTGAGCACAGATACGCAGTATTTT,CASSRAATVSTDTQYF
TRBV7-3,TRBJ2-1,NA,NA,TGTGCCAGCAGTTCTGGGGGGAGCTCCTACAATGAGCAGTTCTTC,CASSSGGSSYNEQFF
TRBV9,TRBJ2-1,NA,TRBD2,TGTGCCAGCAGCGCCGGACTAGCGGGGGGGTCCTACAATGAGCAGTTCTTC,CASSAGLAGGSYNEQFF
TRBV10-3,TRBJ1-1,few,NA,TGTGCCATCAGTCTGGAGGAGAACACTGAAGCTTTCTTT,CAISLEENTEAFF
TRBV5-1,TRBJ2-3,NA,TRBD1,TGCGCCAGCAGGTTGGGACAGGGCACAGATACGCAGTATTTT,CASRLGQGTDTQYF
TRBV7-9,TRBJ2-2,NA,NA,TGTGCCAGCAGCTTTACCAGCAACACCGGGGAGCTGTTTTTT,CASSFTSNTGELFF
TRBV27,TRBJ1-5,NA,TRBD1,TGTGCCAGCAGGCAGGGGGTTCATCAGCCCCAGCATTTT,CASRQGVHQPQHF
TRBV6-1,TRBJ2-7,once,TRBD1,TGTGCCAGCAGTGAAGGGACAGGACCTTCCTACGAGCAGTACTTC,CASSEGTGPSYEQYF
TRBV9,TRBJ1-3,few,NA,TGTGCCAGCAGCGTAGGTCTGCTTAACTCTGGAAACACCATATATTTT,CASSVGLLNSGNTIYF
TRBV5-1,TRBJ1-1,NA,TRBD1,TGCGCCAGCAGCTTTTCAGGGAGGGGGCCGAACACTGAAGCTTTCTTT,CASSFSGRGPNTEAFF
TRBV5-1,TRBJ1-1,once,NA,TGCGCCAGCACCTCGGGGGAGGGCACTGAAGCTTTCTTT,CASTSGEGTEAFF
TRBV7-3,TRBJ2-4,NA,NA,TGTGCCAGCAGCCAACAGGGAGGAAACATTCAGTACTTC,CASSQQGGNIQYF
TRBV19,TRBJ1-5,NA,NA,TGTGCCAGTAAGGGGCAAGTAAGTCAGCCCCAGCATTTT,CASKGQVSQPQHF
TRBV11-2,TRBJ2-7,NA,TRBD2,TGTGCCAGCCGTAGCCTAGCGGGGGGGCCTCACGAGCAGTACTTC,CASRSLAGGPHEQYF
TRBV5-1,TRBJ2-3,once,TRBD1,TGCGCCAGCAGCGGGACAGCCAAATCAGATACGCAGTATTTT,CASSGTAKSDTQYF
TRBV6-1,TRBJ1-2,NA,TRBD1,TGTGCCAGCAGTGAACGGGACAGCTTGGGTGGCTACACCTTC,CASSERDSLGGYTF
TRBV9,TRBJ1-1,NA,NA,TGTGCCAGCAGCGAAGGGGTGGAGAACACTGAAGCTTTCTTT,CASSEGVENTEAFF
TRBV30,TRBJ1-4,NA,TRBD1,TGTGCCTGGAGATTCAGGGGGCGAGGGAATGAAAAACTGTTTTTT,CAWRFRGRGNEKLFF
TRBV7-2,TRBJ2-5,NA,NA,TGTGCCAGCAGCTTCCTGGGCACCGGTCAGACCCAGTACTTC,CASSFLGTGQTQYF
TRBV19,TRBJ2-5,NA,TRBD2,TGTGCCAGTAGTACTAGCGGAAACAAAGAGACCCAGTACTTC,CASSTSGNKETQYF
TRBV11-2,TRBJ2-7,NA,TRBD1,TGTGCCAGCAGCTTAGAAAGGTTGGACAGGGGGGCCTACGAGCAGTACTTC,CASSLERLDRGAYEQYF
TRBV5-6,TRBJ2-5,few,NA,TGTGCCAGCAGCTCCCCGGGGGTGACCCAAGAGACCCAGTACTTC,CASSSPGVTQETQYF
TRBV28,TRBJ1-2,NA,TRBD1,TGTGCCAGCAGGCGGGTCAAGACAGGGATCTATGGCTACACCTTC,CASRRVKTGIYGYTF
TRBV4-1,TRBJ1-5,NA,NA,TGCGCCAGCAGCCAAGGGGGGGGACACTGGAATCAGCCCCAGCATTTT,CASSQGGGHWNQPQHF
TRBV4-3,TRBJ2-6,NA,NA,TGCGCCAGCAGCGACCGAATGAGCTCTGGGGCCAACGTCCTGACTTTC,CASSDRMSSGANVLTF
TRBV7-3,TRBJ2-1,once,TRBD2,TGTGCCAGCAGCTTAACGAGCGGGGGCGGTTACAATGAGCAGTTCTTC,CASSLTSGGGYNEQFF
TRBV7-9,TRBJ1-6,NA,TRBD1,TGTGCCAGCAGCCGACAGGGCCCAAATTCACCCCTCCACTTT,CASSRQGPNSPLHF
TRBV30,TRBJ1-2,few,NA,TGTGCCTGGCGACGGGGAGGCTACACCTTC,CAWRRGGYTF
TRBV19,TRBJ1-2,NA,TRBD1,TGTGCCAGTAGTACCTATGTGACAGGGGGCCTTGGCTACACCTTC,CASSTYVTGGLGYTF
TRBV14,TRBJ2-7,NA,NA,TGTGCCAGCAGCCAAGCTTCGCGAGGAAACGCCTTTTCCTACGAGCAGTACTTC,CASSQASRGNAFSYEQYF
TRBV28,TRBJ2-7,NA,NA,TGTGCCAGCAGTTCGTGGACAGACTCCTACGAGCAGTACTTC,CASSSWTDSYEQYF